This T cell receptor (beta chain) stems from a study of blood T cell repertoires in COVID-19. Sequenced by immunoSEQ multiplex PCR; TCRdb stores in-frame clones only, minus some. The sample carries 60,000 to 70,000 clones, 65% to 85% recorded once. Germline loops: CDR1 MNHEY, CDR2 SVGEGT. The CDR3 is 14 amino acids. V lost 6 bases and J lost 1, with 12 bases in between. The sequence came from a human donor in a cohort sampled during active COVID-19. This sequence joins TRBV6-2 or TRBV6-3 and TRBJ1-1; D is unclear. Sequences were obtained from peripheral blood. The CDR3 region has the DNA TGTGCCAGCAGCCCCTCAGGCAGGAACACTGAAGCTTTCTTT. Translating gives CASSPSGRNTEAFF.